The sequence of this T cell receptor (beta chain) was determined in a study of shared T cell receptors in the human thymus. Profiled with immunoSEQ multiplex PCR; TCRdb holds only in-frame clones, not every one. The table has 500,000 to 750,000 clones, around nine tenths seen once; the top ten hold approximately 0.01%. The same data also contributed to another study, on human thymus T cells.

The sample taken for sequencing was thymocytes. The receptor was derived from a boy less than two years old with a congenital heart defect.

DNA of the CDR3: TGTGCCAGCAGCCAAGATAGGGGACTAGCGGCCTACAATGAGCAGTTCTTC. Translation: CASSQDRGLAAYNEQFF. The V call is TRBV4-2, the J call TRBJ2-1, with 11 bases lining up with TRBD2. The CDR3 length is 17 residues. The ends lost 0 bases at V and 2 bases at J; junction bases unmatched: 3. Germline V lookup: CDR1 LGHNA, CDR2 YNFKEQ.